This TCR beta chain was identified during a study of blood T cell repertoires in COVID-19. On the study more broadly: Sites in the United States, Italy and Spain provided acute and convalescent COVID-19 samples. T cells, B-cell-depleted T cells, or PBMCs supplied cDNA or gDNA.

A few counts support this clone. Authors' processing steps: How many nucleated cells were present was estimated from reference gene primer amplification. Assay: immunoSEQ multiplex PCR; the TCRdb copy retains only in-frame clones and omits some. The V and J calls and clone size are taken from that table; D and trimming were inferred from the DNA. Of 310,000 or so clones in the sample, about 89% were seen once. Seattle-derived patients entered the study during active infection and were followed longitudinally. The source is a woman aged 25 to 39 with COVID-19, enrolled during active disease. The sequenced sample was peripheral blood.

CDR3 sequence reads: CASSLTGVVAEAFF. CDR3 nucleotides: TGTGCCAGCAGCCTAACAGGGGTCGTCGCTGAAGCTTTCTTT. V and J are TRBV7-2 and TRBJ1-1; 7 nucleotides agree with TRBD1. V shed 5 bases, J shed 6 bases, and the junction held 9 bases outside the gene matches. The CDR3 runs 14 residues. Germline loops: CDR1 SGHTA, CDR2 FQGNSA.